This entry lists 10 T cell receptor beta chains sequenced from one sample in a study of cytomegalovirus exposure and HLA in healthy donors. This PCR relied on a set of 60 Vbeta primers and 13 Jbeta primers. The protocol was immunoSEQ multiplex PCR, while the TCRdb copy is restricted to in-frame clones and leaves out a portion. This repertoire includes around 34,000 clones. The sequenced material came from PBMCs. The receptors here all came from a woman aged 40 to 50 in good health and CMV-seropositive.

The CDR3 region has the DNA TGCAGCATAGAAACTAGCGGGAGACTGAATGAGCAGTTCTTC. Amino acid sequence: CSIETSGRLNEQFF. The chain links TRBV29-1 to TRBJ2-1, with 11 bases matching TRBD2. Germline V gives CDR1 SQVTM, CDR2 ANQGSEA. The CDR3 is 14 residues long. Trimming cost V 8 bases and J 7 bases; bases outside gene matches: 10.

The gene calls are TRBV9 and TRBJ1-6; possible D gene TRBD1, 5 bases. This CDR3 has 15 residues. Trimming took off 0 bases at V and 9 bases at J, with 13 bases between the two ends. Looked up from germline, CDR1 is SGDLS and CDR2 is YYNGEE. CDR3 sequence reads: CASSVDGGGFSPLHF. In DNA form, the CDR3 reads TGTGCCAGCAGCGTAGATGGGGGGGGGTTTTCACCCCTCCACTTT.

This chain uses TRBV28 with TRBJ1-1, with a weak D call TRBD1 (5 bases). The V end lost 5 bases, the J end lost 1 base, and 11 bases lay between the germline ends. Germline V gene sequence: CDR1 MDHEN, CDR2 SYDVKM. CDR3 size: 14 residues. The CDR3 loop reads CASSQDNRNTEAFF. Written as DNA, the CDR3 is TGTGCCAGCAGTCAGGACAACCGGAACACTGAAGCTTTCTTT.

The chain uses TRBV7-9 and TRBJ1-4; D perhaps matches TRBD1 (5 bases). The CDR3 is 16 residues long. V was pared by 2 bases and J by 5 bases, with 15 bases between. Per the germline V gene, CDR1 is SEHNR and CDR2 is FQNEAQ (reference sequence). CDR3 region: CASSLNSGFRNEKLFF. For the CDR3, the DNA is TGTGCCAGCAGCTTAAATTCAGGGTTTCGCAATGAAAAACTGTTTTTT.

V gene TRBV5-4 combines with J gene TRBJ2-2; 11 nucleotides agree with TRBD2. CDR1 and CDR2 from the germline V gene are SGHNT and YYREEE (reference sequence). The CDR3 has 19 amino acids. V lost 0 bases to trimming and J lost 0 bases; unmatched junction nucleotides: 7. CDR3 sequence reads: CASSLGLAGGAANTGELFF. CDR3 DNA sequence: TGTGCCAGCAGCTTGGGCCTAGCGGGGGGAGCCGCGAACACCGGGGAGCTGTTTTTT.

The rearrangement joins TRBV7-4 to TRBJ2-7; 9 bases map to TRBD1. J was trimmed by 9 bases and V by 8 bases; bases with no gene match: 17. The germline V gene has CDR1 SGHVT and CDR2 SQSDAQ. The CDR3 covers 15 residues. The CDR3 DNA sequence: TGTGCCAGCTCCTTCCCCCGGGACAGGGTAGAGGGGCAGTACTTC. This translates into CASSFPRDRVEGQYF.

This chain links TRBV28 with TRBJ1-1, with D possibly being TRBD1 (5 bases). This CDR3 is built from 12 residues. V lost 7 bases to trimming and J lost 7 bases, with 13 bases between them. From germline, CDR1 is MDHEN and CDR2 SYDVKM. Here the CDR3 reads CASTLGDYEAFF. The CDR3 DNA reads as TGTGCCAGCACCCTGGGGGACTATGAAGCTTTCTTT.

The chain couples TRBV5-1 to TRBJ2-7, with 9 bases aligning to TRBD1. This CDR3 region has 15 residues. Germline assignment: CDR1 SGHRS and CDR2 YFSETQ. J lost 2 bases, V lost 6 bases, and 9 bases had no gene match. The CDR3 loop is CASKTSGTGTYEQYF. The CDR3 region has the DNA TGCGCCAGCAAAACCTCAGGGACAGGGACCTACGAGCAGTACTTC.

The J gene is TRBJ2-3, the V gene TRBV4-2; 11 nucleotides line up with TRBD2. Looked up from germline, CDR1 is LGHNA and CDR2 is YNFKEQ. V shed 3 bases, J shed 4 bases, and the junction held 9 bases outside the gene matches. This CDR3 spans 17 amino acids. The CDR3 DNA reads TGTGCCAGCAGCCAGGAACTTAGCGGGAGGGCCGCAGATACGCAGTATTTT. Translating it yields CASSQELSGRAADTQYF.

The genes are TRBV5-1 and TRBJ2-2; possible D gene TRBD2, 6 bases. Germline values: CDR1 SGHRS, CDR2 YFSETQ. With 4 bases removed from V and 4 bases from J, the gap between germline ends came to 17 bases. The CDR3 totals 16 residues. The CDR3 nucleotides read TGCGCCAGCAGCCGAACGGGTACTAGCAGCACCGGGGAGCTGTTTTTT. Its protein product is CASSRTGTSSTGELFF.